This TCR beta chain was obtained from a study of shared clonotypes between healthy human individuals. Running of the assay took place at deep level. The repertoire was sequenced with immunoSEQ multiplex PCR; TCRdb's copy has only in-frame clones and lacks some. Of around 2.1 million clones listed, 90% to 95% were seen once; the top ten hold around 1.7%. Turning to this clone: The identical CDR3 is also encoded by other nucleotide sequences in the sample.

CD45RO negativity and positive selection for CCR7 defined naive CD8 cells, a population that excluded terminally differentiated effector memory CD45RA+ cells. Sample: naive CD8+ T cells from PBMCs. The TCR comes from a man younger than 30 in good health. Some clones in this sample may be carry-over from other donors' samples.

The CDR3 region has the DNA TGTGCCAGCAGCTCGGGGACGGGCTCCTACGAGCAGTACTTC. Protein sequence: CASSSGTGSYEQYF. The chain uses TRBV11-2 and TRBJ2-7; TRBD1 or TRBD2 may be the D gene (5 bases each). This CDR3 has 14 residues. Trimming shortened V by 4 bases and J by 0 bases, and 10 bases separated the two germline ends. Germline V gene sequence: CDR1 SGHAT, CDR2 FQNNGV.